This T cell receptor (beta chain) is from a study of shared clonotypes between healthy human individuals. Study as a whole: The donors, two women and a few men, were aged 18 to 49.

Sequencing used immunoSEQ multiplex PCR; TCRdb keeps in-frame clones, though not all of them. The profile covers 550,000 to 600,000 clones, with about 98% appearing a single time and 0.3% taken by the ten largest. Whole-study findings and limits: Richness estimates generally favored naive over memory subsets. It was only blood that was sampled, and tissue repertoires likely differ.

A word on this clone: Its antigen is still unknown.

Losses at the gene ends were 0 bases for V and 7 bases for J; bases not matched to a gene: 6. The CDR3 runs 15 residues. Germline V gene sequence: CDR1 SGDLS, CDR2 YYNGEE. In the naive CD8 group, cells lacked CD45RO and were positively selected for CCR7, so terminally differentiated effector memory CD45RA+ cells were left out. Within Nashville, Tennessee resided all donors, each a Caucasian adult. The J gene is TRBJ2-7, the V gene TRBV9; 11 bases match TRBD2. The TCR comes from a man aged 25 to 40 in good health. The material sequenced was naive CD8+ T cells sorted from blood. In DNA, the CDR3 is TGTGCCAGCAGCGTAGCCACTAGCGGGAGTGCTGAGCAGTACTTC. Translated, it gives CASSVATSGSAEQYF.